This entry lists 21 T cell receptor beta chains sequenced from one sample in a study of early T cells in non-severe SARS-CoV-2 infection (dated by TCRdb to the early 2020s). The receptor library was made with 5' RACE. Sequencing relied on a NextSeq 500. The public reads were reprocessed in TCRdb via fastp at Q25 and MiXCR, keeping in-frame beta chains. Entries that share a CDR3 protein sequence are merged under the most common genes and DNA. The sample profile shows tens of thousands of distinct CDR3 sequences; roughly a sixth of them were found once. The leading ten clones occupy around 12% of the sample. The sample taken for sequencing was whole blood. The origin of the receptors is an adult who was a healthcare worker with PCR-confirmed SARS-CoV-2 infection or an uninfected control (not recorded which).

V and J are TRBV10-3 and TRBJ2-2; 11 nucleotides line up with TRBD2. Germline CDR1 reads ENHRY; CDR2 reads SYGVKD. J was trimmed by 4 bases and V by 9 bases; bases with no gene match: 4. The CDR3 covers 14 residues. The CDR3 DNA sequence: TGTGCCATTGGGACTAGCGGCTCCACCGGGGAGCTGTTTTTT. Translated, it gives CAIGTSGSTGELFF.

This clonotype was recorded a few times. The chain links TRBV4-3 to TRBJ2-1; perhaps D is TRBD1 or TRBD2 (5 bases each). V was shortened by 2 bases and J by 12 bases, with 11 bases between the two germline ends. Germline V lookup: CDR1 LGHNA, CDR2 YSLEER. The CDR3 covers 12 residues. The CDR3 DNA sequence: TGCGCCAGCAGCCAACAGAAGGGGAGGCAGTTCTTC. It codes for CASSQQKGRQFF.

This clonotype appeared many times. The V gene is TRBV2, the J gene TRBJ1-5; D remains ambiguous. This CDR3 spans 14 amino acids. Per germline, CDR1 SNHLY and CDR2 FYNNEI. Trimming removed 7 bases at V and 1 base at J, with 11 bases between. The CDR3 bases are TGTGCCAGCACTACGGGAAGGAGCAATCAGCCCCAGCATTTT. Its translation: CASTTGRSNQPQHF.

This clonotype was recorded a few times. The rearrangement links TRBV25-1 to TRBJ2-3; 7 nucleotides agree with TRBD2. The CDR3 runs 16 residues. Germline lookup yields CDR1 MGHDK and CDR2 SYGVNS. Losses at the gene ends were 1 base for V and 2 bases for J; bases not matched to a gene: 6. The CDR3 DNA is TGTGCCAGCAGTGAATGGGGGGAGGGCCTCACAGATACGCAGTATTTT. The encoded protein is CASSEWGEGLTDTQYF.

This clonotype has only one observation. The gene calls are TRBV15 and TRBJ2-3; maybe TRBD1 (5 bases). The germline V gene encodes CDR1 LNHNV and CDR2 YYDKDF (reference sequence). This CDR3 region has 14 residues. V was shortened by 1 base and J by 2 bases, with 7 bases between the two germline ends. CDR3 protein: CATSRAGSTDTQYF. CDR3 bases: TGTGCCACCAGCAGAGCAGGGTCCACAGATACGCAGTATTTT.

This clonotype showed up just a few times. The chain employs TRBV19 and TRBJ1-6, with D hard to call. V was cut by 2 bases and J by 7 bases, with 12 bases left in between. Per the germline V gene, CDR1 is LNHDA and CDR2 is SQIVND (reference sequence). The CDR3 loop spans 15 amino acids. CDR3 in amino acids: CASSISPRLNSPLHF. Written as DNA, the CDR3 is TGTGCCAGTAGTATATCTCCCAGGCTGAATTCACCCCTCCACTTT.

The rearrangement uses TRBV5-1 and TRBJ2-5; TRBD1 is a possible D gene (5 bases). This CDR3 comprises 13 residues. V gave up 2 bases and J gave up 3 bases, with 8 bases separating them. CDR1 and CDR2 from the germline V gene are SGHRS and YFSETQ. The CDR3, as DNA: TGCGCCAGCAGCTTTGCCAGGGAAGAGACCCAGTACTTC. The encoded protein is CASSFAREETQYF.

CDR3 amino acids: CASSSGLALSTDTQYF. The CDR3 bases are TGTGCCAGTAGTTCGGGACTAGCCCTAAGCACAGATACGCAGTATTTT. This chain connects TRBV19 to TRBJ2-3; TRBD2 aligns across 9 bases. Losses at the gene ends were 5 bases for V and 0 bases for J; bases not matched to a gene: 6. Germline CDR1 and CDR2: LNHDA and SQIVND (reference sequence). The CDR3 runs 16 residues.

The chain has TRBV7-9 and TRBJ2-1; D call uncertain. This CDR3 is built from 17 residues. Trimming took off 1 base at V and 0 bases at J, with 13 bases between the two ends. The germline V gene has CDR1 SEHNR and CDR2 FQNEAQ (reference sequence). The CDR3 bases are TGTGCCAGCAGCTTAGAGGATGAGATCTACTCCTACAATGAGCAGTTCTTC. It yields the protein CASSLEDEIYSYNEQFF.

In its sample, this clonotype was seen many times. The J gene is TRBJ1-5, the V gene TRBV24-1; 8 bases match TRBD1. This CDR3 has 15 amino acids. V lost 2 bases and J lost 4; bases outside the gene matches: 3. Germline loops: CDR1 KGHDR, CDR2 SFDVKD. The CDR3 here is CATSDSRTGNQPQHF. The CDR3 DNA reads TGTGCCACCAGTGATTCTCGGACAGGGAATCAGCCCCAGCATTTT.

The J gene is TRBJ2-5, the V gene TRBV19, with 7 nucleotides matching TRBD1. Germline V gene lookup returns CDR1 LNHDA and CDR2 SQIVND (reference sequence). CDR3 length equals 12 residues. Unmatched junction bases numbered 6, after V lost 9 bases and J lost 5 bases. The CDR3 sequence: CASKQGGETQYF. In DNA, the CDR3 is TGTGCCAGCAAACAAGGGGGCGAGACCCAGTACTTC.

This clonotype was found a few times. The chain employs TRBV5-5 and TRBJ1-1; unclear D gene. V was clipped by 1 base and J by 5 bases, with 6 bases between them. Germline loops: CDR1 SGHKS, CDR2 YYEKEE (reference sequence). This CDR3 has 12 residues. The CDR3: CASSLLGTEAFF. The DNA for the CDR3 is TGTGCCAGCAGCTTGCTCGGTACTGAAGCTTTCTTT.

This clonotype was recorded a few times. This chain joins TRBV2 and TRBJ1-1; 9 bases are a match to TRBD1. V lost 0 bases, J lost 10 bases, and 9 bases stayed unmatched. This CDR3 is 15 amino acids long. Germline assignment: CDR1 SNHLY and CDR2 FYNNEI. CDR3 residues: CASSEAFVGQGPAFF. DNA for the CDR3: TGTGCCAGCAGTGAAGCGTTTGTAGGACAGGGGCCAGCTTTCTTT.

V usage is TRBV12-5 and J usage is TRBJ2-3; 7 bases are a match to TRBD1. The ends lost 5 bases at V and 1 base at J; junction bases unmatched: 6. The V gene's germline CDR1 is LGHNT and CDR2 FRNRAP. The CDR3 contains 15 residues. The CDR3 nucleotides are TGTGCTAGTGGTCCTGGGGACAGACGCACAGATACGCAGTATTTT. Its protein product is CASGPGDRRTDTQYF.

This clonotype has a count of ten or more. The rearrangement links TRBV6-1 to TRBJ2-7, with D possibly called TRBD1 or TRBD2 (6 bases each). V shed 8 bases and J shed 7 bases, with 18 bases lying between them. The germline V gene encodes CDR1 MNHNS and CDR2 SASEGT. This CDR3 spans 13 amino acids. The CDR3 protein is CASDDGGGWEQYF. CDR3 in DNA: TGTGCCAGCGATGATGGAGGGGGGTGGGAGCAGTACTTC.

This clonotype was counted a few times. V is TRBV12-3 or TRBV12-4 and J is TRBJ2-1; 8 bases are a match to TRBD2. This CDR3 is 15 amino acids long. With V trimmed by 6 bases and J by 3 bases, 7 bases remained unmatched. CDR3 coding DNA: TGTGCCAGCAGGGTAGCGGGGCCCCACTACAATGAGCAGTTCTTC. This translates into CASRVAGPHYNEQFF.

This clonotype occurred many times. The chain uses TRBV13 and TRBJ2-3; 8 positions match TRBD2. V gave up 2 bases and J gave up 7 bases; unmatched junction bases: 14. The CDR3 covers 17 residues. From germline, CDR1 is PRHDT and CDR2 FYEKMQ (reference sequence). In DNA, the CDR3 is TGTGCCAGCAGCTTAACCAGCGGGGGAACCCCCCTTAATACGCAGTATTTT. This codes for CASSLTSGGTPLNTQYF.

V and J are TRBV9 and TRBJ2-5; maybe TRBD2 (5 bases). V was shortened by 3 bases and J by 3 bases, with 12 bases between the two germline ends. The V gene's germline CDR1 is SGDLS and CDR2 YYNGEE. CDR3 length: 14 amino acids. The CDR3 coding sequence is TGTGCCAGCAGCGCGGGAACGGGGAAAGAGACCCAGTACTTC. This codes for CASSAGTGKETQYF. Full variable domain (remainder filled in from reference TRBV9 and TRBJ2-5): DSGVTQTPKHLITATGQRVTLRCSPRSGDLSVYWYQQSLDQGLQFLIQYYNGEERAKGNILERFSAQQFPDLHSELNLSSLELGDSALYFCASSAGTGKETQYFGPGTRLLVL.

In its sample, this clonotype was seen many times. This rearrangement joins TRBV7-8 to TRBJ2-3, with 9 bases identical to TRBD1. CDR3 size: 18 residues. Per the germline V gene, CDR1 is SGHVS and CDR2 is FQNEAQ. J was trimmed by 2 bases and V by 1 base; bases with no gene match: 10. The CDR3 region is CASSLVPFGTGNTDTQYF. The CDR3 coding sequence is TGTGCCAGCAGCTTAGTGCCTTTTGGGACAGGGAACACAGATACGCAGTATTTT.

At least ten counts were recorded for this clonotype. The V gene is TRBV2, the J gene TRBJ1-5; D unclear. With 4 bases removed from V and 4 bases from J, the gap between germline ends came to 11 bases. Germline values: CDR1 SNHLY, CDR2 FYNNEI. CDR3 length: 14 amino acids. CDR3 protein: CASSVGRLNQPQHF. Written as DNA, the CDR3 is TGTGCCAGCAGTGTAGGGAGGCTTAATCAGCCCCAGCATTTT. The variable domain in full, with the rest retrieved from reference TRBV2 and TRBJ1-5, is EPEVTQTPSHQVTQMGQEVILRCVPISNHLYFYWYRQILGQKVEFLVSFYNNEISEKSEIFDDQFSVERPDGSNFTLKIRSTKLEDSAMYFCASSVGRLNQPQHFGDGTRLSIL.

This clonotype was counted a few times. V gene TRBV2 combines with J gene TRBJ2-7; 8 bases map to TRBD1. The CDR3 runs 15 residues. V trimming: 1 base; J trimming: 5 bases; junction bases outside the gene matches: 7. Germline CDR1 is SNHLY and CDR2 is FYNNEI. DNA of the CDR3: TGTGCCAGCAGTGAAGTTAGACAGGGGCCCGACGAGCAGTACTTC. This gives the protein CASSEVRQGPDEQYF.